This T cell receptor (beta chain) was captured in a study of shared clonotypes between healthy human individuals. The run depth of the assay was deep. Generated by immunoSEQ multiplex PCR, the TCRdb table keeps only in-frame clones and is missing some. The sample includes over 400,000 clones, around 80% of them seen just once. CDR3 size: 11 residues. Germline V gives CDR1 GTSNPN, CDR2 SVGIG (reference sequence). V was cut by 5 bases and J by 12 bases, with 17 bases left in between. V is TRBV30 and J is TRBJ2-7; D not certain. This receptor was obtained from a woman between 35 and 50 years old in good health. Some clones in this sample may be carry-over from other donors' samples. The sample consisted of PBMCs. CDR3 protein: CAWGLNGASYF. CDR3 DNA: TGTGCCTGGGGGCTGAATGGCGCCTCGTACTTC.